This passage covers 22 T cell receptor beta chains from one sample sequenced in a study of cytomegalovirus exposure and HLA in healthy donors. PCR involved 60 Vbeta and 13 Jbeta primers. Method: immunoSEQ multiplex PCR; TCRdb's copy keeps in-frame clones and lacks some. Here the sample spans about 220,000 clones, 75% being singletons. The sequenced material came from PBMCs. The receptors were sampled from a woman aged 25 to 45 in good health and CMV-seronegative.

The chain uses TRBV30 and TRBJ1-2; 12 bases fit TRBD1. Germline CDR1 is GTSNPN and CDR2 is SVGIG (reference sequence). The CDR3 is made up of 17 amino acids. Here the CDR3 reads CVCGKLLGQGANYGYTF. CDR3 DNA: TGTGTCTGTGGGAAACTGTTGGGACAGGGGGCGAACTATGGCTACACCTTC.

The chain is built from TRBV9 and TRBJ1-2, with D uncertain. Germline V gene sequence: CDR1 SGDLS, CDR2 YYNGEE. Trimming shortened V by 4 bases and J by 5 bases, and 15 bases separated the two germline ends. The CDR3 length is 14 residues. CDR3 bases: TGTGCCAGCAGCAGCCCCGGGAGATTATATGGCTACACCTTC. Translation: CASSSPGRLYGYTF.

This chain uses TRBV7-6 with TRBJ2-7; 12 bases map to TRBD2. The CDR3 consists of 16 residues. Trimming cost V 1 base and J 0 bases; bases outside gene matches: 1. Germline V CDR1 and CDR2: SGHVS, FNYEAQ. The CDR3 sequence: CASSLGTSGTSYEQYF. CDR3 DNA: TGTGCCAGCAGCTTAGGGACTAGCGGGACCTCCTACGAGCAGTACTTC. Based on the CDR3 plus reference TRBV7-6 and TRBJ2-7, the full variable domain is GAGVSQSPRYKVTKRGQDVALRCDPISGHVSLYWYRQALGQGPEFLTYFNYEAQQDKSGLPNDRFSAERPEGSISTLTIQRTEQRDSAMYRCASSLGTSGTSYEQYFGPGTRLTVT.

To note about this clone: The same CDR3 also results from other DNA sequences found in this sample. The rearrangement links TRBV5-1 to TRBJ1-3, with 7 positions matching TRBD1. CDR3 length: 14 residues. Germline V gives CDR1 SGHRS, CDR2 YFSETQ. V shed 4 bases, J shed 0 bases, and the junction held 1 base outside the gene matches. The CDR3 region has the DNA TGCGCCAGCAGCCAGGGGGACTCTGGAAACACCATATATTTT. Residues: CASSQGDSGNTIYF.

Regarding this clone: The junction differs from germline at one of its ends, possibly a read error. The chain employs TRBV9 and TRBJ1-3; the D is unclear. The germline V gene encodes CDR1 SGDLS and CDR2 YYNGEE. The CDR3 loop spans 17 amino acids. CDR3 in amino acids: CASSVAVAGSSGNAIYF. The CDR3 DNA sequence: TGTGCCAGCAGCGTAGCTGTAGCCGGGAGCTCTGGAAACGCCATATATTTT.

The genes are TRBV2 and TRBJ1-2, with D maybe TRBD1 (6 bases). In germline, CDR1 is SNHLY, CDR2 FYNNEI. Trimming pared 6 bases from V and 8 bases from J, leaving 22 bases between. The CDR3 covers 15 residues. The CDR3 DNA sequence: TGTGCCAGCAGAGGCAAGGGGGAAGTGGCGTGGGGCTACACCTTC. Translation gives CASRGKGEVAWGYTF.

The chain employs TRBV9 and TRBJ2-5; 7 bases align to TRBD2. CDR1 and CDR2 from the germline V gene are SGDLS and YYNGEE. The CDR3 runs 14 residues. With V trimmed by 6 bases and J by 1 base, 6 bases remained unmatched. The DNA for the CDR3 is TGTGCCAGCAACCGGGGGGACTCCCAAGAGACCCAGTACTTC. This sequence encodes CASNRGDSQETQYF.

The chain couples TRBV6-5 to TRBJ2-1; D is perhaps TRBD1 (6 bases). The ends were cut back, 6 bases at V and 9 bases at J, with 12 bases in the middle. CDR1 and CDR2 from the germline V gene are MNHEY and SVGAGI. The CDR3 has 12 residues. CDR3 coding DNA: TGTGCCAGCAGCTTGAGGGGGACTGAGCAGTTCTTC. This translates into CASSLRGTEQFF.

The chain links TRBV18 to TRBJ1-1, with D perhaps TRBD1 (6 bases). Germline V lookup: CDR1 KGHSH, CDR2 LQKENI. This CDR3 contains 14 residues. The V end lost 4 bases, the J end lost 2 bases, and 11 bases lay between the germline ends. CDR3 DNA sequence: TGTGCCAGCTCACTGGCAGGGGTCAACACTGAAGCTTTCTTT. Its protein product is CASSLAGVNTEAFF.

The rearrangement uses TRBV10-1 and TRBJ1-2; TRBD1 agrees at 9 bases. V dropped 4 bases and J dropped 9; count of bases not matched to a gene: 15. CDR3 size: 16 residues. Germline V gene data show CDR1 as WNHNN and CDR2 as SYGVQD (reference sequence). The CDR3 reads CASSGGPRGQGNRYTF. CDR3 nucleotides: TGCGCCAGCAGTGGGGGACCAAGGGGACAGGGCAACCGCTACACCTTC.

J is TRBJ2-7 and V is TRBV30, with 11 bases lining up with TRBD2. V dropped 3 bases and J dropped 6; count of bases not matched to a gene: 4. This CDR3 is 13 amino acids long. The V gene's germline CDR1 is GTSNPN and CDR2 SVGIG (reference sequence). The CDR3 DNA sequence: TGTGCCTGGAGGGATGGGACTAGCGGCGAGCAGTACTTC. It codes for CAWRDGTSGEQYF.

The chain links TRBV5-1 to TRBJ2-5; TRBD2 aligns across 10 bases. Looked up from germline, CDR1 is SGHRS and CDR2 is YFSETQ. V lost 0 bases, J lost 1 base, and 12 bases stayed unmatched. The CDR3 length is 19 residues. The CDR3 DNA is TGCGCCAGCAGCTTGGTGAGGGGGCTAGCGGGAGACATCCAAGAGACCCAGTACTTC. Its translation: CASSLVRGLAGDIQETQYF. Full variable domain (outside the CDR3, taken from reference TRBV5-1 and TRBJ2-5): KAGVTQTPRYLIKTRGQQVTLSCSPISGHRSVSWYQQTPGQGLQFLFEYFSETQRNKGNFPGRFSGRQFSNSRSEMNVSTLELGDSALYLCASSLVRGLAGDIQETQYFGPGTRLLVL.

The chain combines TRBV11-2 with TRBJ2-7; the match to TRBD2 covers 8 bases. Unmatched junction bases numbered 8, after V lost 4 bases and J lost 3 bases. The CDR3 extends over 15 amino acids. The V gene's germline CDR1 is SGHAT and CDR2 FQNNGV. As DNA, the CDR3 is TGTGCCAGCAGCTCGGGGGGGGAAGGGAGCTACGAGCAGTACTTC. The encoded protein is CASSSGGEGSYEQYF.

The chain combines TRBV29-1 with TRBJ2-5, with 13 bases lining up with TRBD2. CDR3 length: 16 residues. CDR1 is SQVTM, CDR2 ANQGSEA, per germline. The V and J ends lost 5 bases and 4 bases, in that order; junction bases with no gene match: 10. CDR3 protein: CSVLTSGGSTPETQYF. DNA of the CDR3: TGCAGCGTTCTGACTAGCGGGGGGTCCACTCCAGAGACCCAGTACTTC.

V is TRBV7-3 and J is TRBJ1-1; D ambiguous. V was clipped by 2 bases and J by 1 base, with 8 bases between them. Germline lookup yields CDR1 SGHTA and CDR2 FQGTGA. This CDR3 has 14 amino acids. The CDR3 nucleotides are TGTGCCAGCAGCTTAGGGCAGTCGAACACTGAAGCTTTCTTT. Protein product: CASSLGQSNTEAFF.

The rearrangement joins TRBV27 to TRBJ2-1; D call uncertain. The V and J ends lost 0 bases and 7 bases respectively, with 13 bases between them. From germline, CDR1 is MNHEY and CDR2 SMNVEV (reference sequence). The CDR3 is 15 amino acids. The CDR3 DNA reads as TGTGCCAGCAGTTTATCGACTGATTCATGGAATGAGCAGTTCTTC. Translation gives CASSLSTDSWNEQFF.

The chain joins TRBV6-1 to TRBJ2-2, with D maybe TRBD1 (6 bases). This CDR3 is 17 amino acids long. V lost 0 bases and J 2 bases, leaving 13 bases between the germline ends. From germline, CDR1 is MNHNS and CDR2 SASEGT. The CDR3 is CASSEARLRGNTGELFF. The CDR3 DNA reads as TGTGCCAGCAGTGAAGCGCGTCTCAGGGGAAACACCGGGGAGCTGTTTTTT.

This clone has more than one count but fewer than ten. The genes are TRBV11-1 and TRBJ2-1, with TRBD2 identical over 14 bases. Germline lookup yields CDR1 SGHAT and CDR2 FQDESV (reference sequence). With V trimmed by 1 base and J by 8 bases, 7 bases remained unmatched. The CDR3 has 17 amino acids. The CDR3 reads CASSLGGLAGVMDEQFF. The CDR3 region has the DNA TGTGCCAGCAGCTTAGGGGGACTAGCGGGAGTAATGGATGAGCAGTTCTTC.

The V call is TRBV5-1, the J call TRBJ2-3; 10 bases align to TRBD2. V lost 6 bases and J lost 4; bases outside the gene matches: 5. CDR1 is SGHRS and CDR2 is YFSETQ in the germline V gene. This CDR3 has 14 amino acids. CDR3 protein: CASKNSGGSDTQYF. DNA of the CDR3: TGCGCCAGCAAAAATAGCGGGGGGTCAGATACGCAGTATTTT.

V usage is TRBV29-1 and J usage is TRBJ2-5; the D is unclear. The CDR3 is 12 residues long. Trimming took 5 bases from V and 3 from J, leaving 10 bases between them. Germline V gene lookup returns CDR1 SQVTM and CDR2 ANQGSEA. The CDR3 DNA is TGCAGCGTTATGACCCTAGAAGAGACCCAGTACTTC. Residues: CSVMTLEETQYF. Full variable domain (remainder filled in from reference TRBV29-1 and TRBJ2-5): SAVISQKPSRDICQRGTSLTIQCQVDSQVTMMFWYRQQPGQSLTLIATANQGSEATYESGFVIDKFPISRPNLTFSTLTVSNMSPEDSSIYLCSVMTLEETQYFGPGTRLLVL.

Points on this clone: At one of its ends the junction is not consistent with the germline gene, which may arise from a read error. The chain is built from TRBV9 and TRBJ2-6, with D perhaps TRBD1 (5 bases). This CDR3 has 17 residues. The germline V gene encodes CDR1 SGDLS and CDR2 YYNGEE. The CDR3 protein is CVSSVSDTGSGANVLTF. The CDR3 DNA reads TGTGTCAGCAGCGTTTCGGACACCGGCTCTGGGGCCAACGTCCTGACTTTC. Based on the CDR3 plus reference TRBV9 and TRBJ2-6, the full variable domain is DSGVTQTPKHLITATGQRVTLRCSPRSGDLSVYWYQQSLDQGLQFLIQYYNGEERAKGNILERFSAQQFPDLHSELNLSSLELGDSALYFCVSSVSDTGSGANVLTFGAGSRLTVL.

A few counts support this clone. The gene calls are TRBV4-2 and TRBJ2-2; TRBD2 agrees at 8 bases. V lost 1 base, J lost 0 bases, and 13 bases stayed unmatched. The CDR3 extends over 20 amino acids. In germline, CDR1 is LGHNA, CDR2 YNFKEQ. The CDR3 DNA is TGTGCCAGCAGCCAAGTTACCGGGACTAGTCTTGTTACGAACACCGGGGAGCTGTTTTTT. As protein: CASSQVTGTSLVTNTGELFF.